The text below deals with one TCR beta chain. This sample was included in a study of control samples from healthy donors and cancer patients. Clones were sequenced by immunoSEQ multiplex PCR, and TCRdb holds only the in-frame ones, with some missing. The table records 85,000 to 100,000 clones, roughly four fifths of them present only once. The sequence came from a man aged 60 to 75 in good health. The sample taken for sequencing was blood.

The CDR3 loop reads CASRPIFGANQPQHF. The CDR3 DNA reads as TGTGCCAGCAGACCCATTTTCGGGGCTAATCAGCCCCAGCATTTT. V and J are TRBV9 and TRBJ1-5, with a weak D call TRBD1 (5 bases). V lost 5 bases and J 4 bases, leaving 16 bases between the germline ends. CDR3 length: 15 amino acids. CDR1 and CDR2 (germline): SGDLS, YYNGEE.